A single sample is the source of the 32 T cell receptor beta chains below, sequenced in a study of CD8 T cells in ankylosing spondylitis (dated by TCRdb to between 2016 and 2019). Library preparation used 5' RACE. Sequencing was carried out with an Illumina HiSeq 2500. The public reads were reprocessed in TCRdb via fastp at Q25 and MiXCR, keeping in-frame beta chains. CDR3 protein duplicates are merged, each entry listing the most common genes and DNA. This sample holds hundreds of thousands of distinct CDR3 sequences; about 12% were observed only once. The ten largest account for 6.8% of the sample. Their cognate antigens are unknown. Results the study describes overall, beyond this receptor: A TCR beta motif of eight highly homologous amino acid variants appeared characteristic of blood from ankylosing spondylitis patients.

Sequencing used blood, either unsorted or a sorted T cell fraction (not recorded which). All receptors come from a male donor with ankylosing spondylitis.

The chain recombines TRBV27 with TRBJ2-2; D possibly uses TRBD1 or TRBD2 (5 bases each). V lost 3 bases and J 5 bases, leaving 13 bases between the germline ends. The CDR3 totals 15 residues. CDR1 MNHEY and CDR2 SMNVEV come from the germline V gene (reference sequence). The CDR3 protein is CASSLQGARTGELFF. The CDR3 coding sequence is TGTGCCAGCAGTTTGCAGGGAGCAAGAACCGGGGAGCTGTTTTTT.

This sequence joins TRBV10-2 and TRBJ2-1, with D perhaps matching TRBD2 (6 bases). Trimming took 8 bases from V and 3 from J, leaving 8 bases between them. In germline, CDR1 is WSHSY, CDR2 SAAADI. This CDR3 region has 12 residues. The CDR3 bases are TGCGCCAGCTGGGACTTCTACAATGAGCAGTTCTTC. Translated: CASWDFYNEQFF.

This clonotype was picked up many times. The chain couples TRBV6-1 to TRBJ1-1; D may be TRBD1 (6 bases). The CDR3 contains 13 residues. V shed 3 bases and J shed 4 bases, with 9 bases lying between them. Germline V CDR1 and CDR2: MNHNS, SASEGT. The CDR3 nucleotides read TGTGCCAGCAGTGAGGGAGGGGGCACTGAAGCTTTCTTT. It encodes CASSEGGGTEAFF.

The chain couples TRBV6-2 or TRBV6-3 to TRBJ1-2; unclear D gene. Germline V gene data show CDR1 as MNHEY and CDR2 as SVGEGT. V dropped 6 bases and J dropped 0 bases, with 8 bases sitting between them. This CDR3 is 13 amino acids long. DNA of the CDR3: TGTGCCAGCAGGGAACGGGCTAACTATGGCTACACCTTC. Protein: CASRERANYGYTF.

The chain joins TRBV7-8 to TRBJ2-3; 10 positions match TRBD2. The germline gives CDR1 SGHVS, CDR2 FQNEAQ. The CDR3 is 17 amino acids. Trimming took 6 bases from V and 2 from J; bases not matched to a gene: 11. In nucleotides, the CDR3 is TGTGCCAGCAGGGGCGGTAGCGGGAGGTGGGACACAGATACGCAGTATTTT. Translated: CASRGGSGRWDTDTQYF.

The J gene is TRBJ2-7, the V gene TRBV18, with D perhaps given as TRBD1 or TRBD2 (5 bases each). Germline V gene data show CDR1 as KGHSH and CDR2 as LQKENI. The CDR3 has 15 amino acids. Trimming cost V 3 bases and J 7 bases, with 19 bases left between them. DNA of the CDR3: TGTGCCAGCTCACCCCCCGGGACGGCCCCCTCAGAGCAGTACTTC. This gives the protein CASSPPGTAPSEQYF.

This chain links TRBV7-9 with TRBJ2-6; 10 nucleotides align to TRBD1. This CDR3 has 17 residues. CDR1 and CDR2 (germline): SEHNR, FQNEAQ (reference sequence). V was clipped by 4 bases and J by 1 base; unmatched bases: 4. DNA of the CDR3: TGTGCCAGCAGCTCTGGACAGGGGGTATCTGGGGCCAACGTCCTGACTTTC. Protein sequence: CASSSGQGVSGANVLTF. Drawing the rest from reference TRBV7-9 and TRBJ2-6, the complete variable domain is DTGVSQNPRHKITKRGQNVTFRCDPISEHNRLYWYRQTLGQGPEFLTYFQNEAQLEKSRLLSDRFSAERPKGSFSTLEIQRTEQGDSAMYLCASSSGQGVSGANVLTFGAGSRLTVL.

The chain recombines TRBV21-1 with TRBJ2-1. TRBV21-1 has pseudogene status. The CDR3 sequence is 15 residues long. The CDR3 nucleotides are TGTGCCAGCAGCCTTAATAGGATTCCCTACAATGAGCAGTTCTTC. Its translation is CASSLNRIPYNEQFF.

The chain joins TRBV27 to TRBJ1-6; no clear D. The V gene lost 7 bases and the J gene lost 7 bases, with 20 bases spanning the gap. This CDR3 region has 16 residues. In germline, CDR1 is MNHEY, CDR2 SMNVEV (reference sequence). The CDR3 DNA is TGTGCCAGCATCTTGGCACCGACAACCTTCAATTCACCCCTCCACTTT. It translates to CASILAPTTFNSPLHF.

This clonotype came up a few times. The rearrangement joins TRBV29-1 to TRBJ1-6; TRBD1 might be the D (5 bases). Between the trimmed V and J ends, which lost 6 bases and 8 bases, there was a span of 11 bases. The CDR3 extends over 12 amino acids. Germline loops: CDR1 SQVTM, CDR2 ANQGSEA. The CDR3: CSVAQGDSPLHF. The CDR3 bases are TGCAGCGTGGCGCAGGGAGATTCACCCCTCCACTTT.

The chain uses TRBV29-1 and TRBJ1-1; D gene ambiguous. Germline values: CDR1 SQVTM, CDR2 ANQGSEA. The CDR3 has 11 amino acids. Trimming pared 7 bases from V and 6 bases from J, leaving 12 bases between. The CDR3 loop reads CSATTDAEAFF. The CDR3 DNA reads TGCAGCGCAACCACCGACGCTGAAGCTTTCTTT.

This clonotype turned up a few times. V and J are TRBV2 and TRBJ2-3; 9 bases are shared with TRBD1. After removal of 5 bases from V and 2 bases from J, the junction contained 8 bases not matched to a gene. The CDR3 sequence is 16 residues long. CDR1 and CDR2 (germline): SNHLY, FYNNEI. The CDR3 nucleotides read TGTGCCAGCAGTCCGACAGGGGGTCTTGCCACAGATACGCAGTATTTT. Translation gives CASSPTGGLATDTQYF.

This clonotype occurred a few times. V and J are TRBV5-1 and TRBJ2-1; possible D gene TRBD2, 5 bases. This CDR3 is built from 17 residues. Trimming pared 4 bases from V and 0 bases from J, leaving 17 bases between. Germline V gene data show CDR1 as SGHRS and CDR2 as YFSETQ. The CDR3 region has the DNA TGCGCCAGCAGCCCCCCCGGGTCGAGGGACTCCTACAATGAGCAGTTCTTC. This gives the protein CASSPPGSRDSYNEQFF.

V is TRBV20-1 and J is TRBJ2-1; 9 bases agree with TRBD1. CDR1 is DFQATT and CDR2 is SNEGSKA in the germline V gene (reference sequence). Unmatched junction bases numbered 7, after V lost 0 bases and J lost 7 bases. This CDR3 is 15 amino acids long. CDR3 DNA: TGCAGTGCTAGAGATGGGACAGGGAGGAGGAATGAGCAGTTCTTC. This gives the protein CSARDGTGRRNEQFF.

In this sample, this clonotype turned up a few times. V and J are TRBV7-8 and TRBJ2-5; D unresolved. Germline V gene sequence: CDR1 SGHVS, CDR2 FQNEAQ. Trimming stripped 4 bases from V and 5 bases from J, with 11 bases between. The length of the CDR3 is 13 residues. For the CDR3, the DNA is TGTGCCAGCAGCTGGGATGCCGGGGAGACCCAGTACTTC. Its translation: CASSWDAGETQYF.

In the case of this clonotype: The germline gene is not matched at one end of the junction; a read error may be the cause. The chain has TRBV6-5 and TRBJ1-1; TRBD1 might be the D (5 bases). The length of the CDR3 is 13 residues. In germline, CDR1 is MNHEY, CDR2 SVGAGI. CDR3 loop: CASSYSGETETFF. The CDR3, as DNA: TGTGCCAGCAGTTACTCGGGGGAGACTGAAACTTTCTTT.

In its sample, this clonotype was seen a few times. The chain joins TRBV11-3 to TRBJ2-1; weak D call: TRBD1 (5 bases). The CDR3 covers 15 residues. Germline CDR1 and CDR2: SGHNT and YENEEA. V lost 2 bases, J lost 6 bases, and 14 bases lay in between. The CDR3 sequence is CASSLWSSGANEQFF. DNA for the CDR3: TGTGCCAGCAGCTTATGGTCCAGTGGGGCCAATGAGCAGTTCTTC.

This clonotype occurred many times. This sequence joins TRBV24-1 and TRBJ2-1; a possible D gene is TRBD2 (7 bases). CDR1 is KGHDR, CDR2 SFDVKD, per germline. The CDR3 spans 14 residues. The germline V and J ends were trimmed by 9 bases and 5 bases, with 16 bases remaining between them. CDR3 in DNA: TGTGCCACCTCAGGGGCGGGAGAGGACAATGAGCAGTTCTTC. This encodes CATSGAGEDNEQFF.

In its sample, this clonotype was seen many times. Written as DNA, the CDR3 is TGCAGCGTTGAAGATCCGGCTAACAGGGGAGGTTTCTTT. This encodes CSVEDPANRGGFF. The chain recombines TRBV29-1 with TRBJ1-1; 7 positions match TRBD1. The V gene end was trimmed by 0 bases and the J gene end by 13 bases; junction bases not matched to a gene: 11. The CDR3 is 13 amino acids. The germline CDR1 and CDR2 sequences are SQVTM and ANQGSEA.

J is TRBJ2-2 and V is TRBV5-1, with no clear D. This CDR3 comprises 13 residues. CDR1 and CDR2 from the germline V gene are SGHRS and YFSETQ. Trimming took off 4 bases at V and 6 bases at J, with 10 bases between the two ends. CDR3 amino acids: CASSEPGAGELFF. The CDR3 bases are TGCGCCAGCAGCGAACCAGGCGCCGGGGAGCTGTTTTTT.

This clonotype was observed at least ten times. The chain carries TRBV5-1 and TRBJ2-7, with 7 bases identical to TRBD1. The CDR3 covers 15 residues. Germline trimming cut 4 bases from V and 5 bases from J; bases unmatched to any gene: 12. Germline-derived CDR1 and CDR2 are SGHRS and YFSETQ. CDR3 in amino acids: CASSLPATGSNEQYF. The CDR3 DNA is TGCGCCAGCAGCCTCCCCGCGACAGGGTCCAACGAGCAGTACTTC.

The chain combines TRBV12-3 or TRBV12-4 with TRBJ2-2; D remains unclear. CDR3 length equals 14 residues. V was shortened by 3 bases and J by 4 bases, with 9 bases between the two germline ends. The CDR3 DNA is TGTGCCAGCAGTTTTTTACCGTTCACCGGGGAGCTGTTTTTT. This gives the protein CASSFLPFTGELFF.

This clonotype was observed a handful of times. The chain has TRBV5-1 and TRBJ2-1, with D hard to call. Trimming took off 4 bases at V and 6 bases at J, with 11 bases between the two ends. Germline CDR1 is SGHRS and CDR2 is YFSETQ. The CDR3 is 13 residues long. CDR3 loop: CASSLGVLNEQFF. CDR3 nucleotide sequence: TGCGCCAGCAGCCTGGGTGTCCTCAATGAGCAGTTCTTC. The full variable domain, completed using reference TRBV5-1 and TRBJ2-1, is KAGVTQTPRYLIKTRGQQVTLSCSPISGHRSVSWYQQTPGQGLQFLFEYFSETQRNKGNFPGRFSGRQFSNSRSEMNVSTLELGDSALYLCASSLGVLNEQFFGPGTRLTVL.

In its sample, this clonotype was seen many times. V and J are TRBV5-1 and TRBJ2-7; the D is unclear. V lost 0 bases and J lost 1, with 14 bases in between. The CDR3 length is 16 residues. CDR1 is SGHRS, CDR2 YFSETQ, per germline. This CDR3 is CASSLGGGPRSYEQYV. The CDR3 DNA reads TGCGCCAGCAGCTTGGGTGGTGGCCCCCGTTCCTACGAGCAGTACGTC.

This clonotype was recorded a few times. The chain links TRBV12-3 or TRBV12-4 to TRBJ2-2, with 7 bases matching TRBD1. The V segment lost 5 bases and the J segment 4 bases; nucleotides outside the gene matches: 4. This CDR3 is 14 amino acids long. CDR3 in DNA: TGTGCCAGCAGTCGTCAGGGGGTCACCGGGGAGCTGTTTTTT. As protein: CASSRQGVTGELFF.

DNA for the CDR3: TGTGCCGGACACGGGGCAGGGGGATCTGAAGCTTTCTTT. It yields the protein CAGHGAGGSEAFF. The V gene is TRBV6-6, the J gene TRBJ1-1; 7 bases agree with TRBD1. The CDR3 is 13 amino acids. The germline CDR1 and CDR2 sequences are MNHNY and SVGAGI (reference sequence). The J segment lost 6 bases and the V segment lost 11 bases, leaving 12 bases of the junction unmatched.

Many counts were recorded for this clonotype. The chain joins TRBV3-1 to TRBJ1-5, with D unresolved. Germline CDR1 LGHDT, CDR2 YNNKEL (reference sequence). This CDR3 is 15 amino acids long. V was cut by 1 base and J by 6 bases, with 13 bases left in between. Here the CDR3 reads CASSQGRRMGQPQHF. In DNA, the CDR3 is TGTGCCAGCAGCCAAGGAAGAAGGATGGGTCAGCCCCAGCATTTT.

This clonotype was detected a few times. V usage is TRBV7-2 and J usage is TRBJ1-5; D is possibly TRBD1 (6 bases). This CDR3 is built from 15 residues. The V gene's germline CDR1 is SGHTA and CDR2 FQGNSA. V lost 1 base and J lost 6, with 13 bases in between. The CDR3 sequence: CASSLGGGLSQPQHF. CDR3 bases: TGTGCCAGCAGCTTAGGGGGGGGGCTCAGTCAGCCCCAGCATTTT.

The chain recombines TRBV6-1 with TRBJ2-7; a weak D match, TRBD1 (6 bases). Trimming cost V 1 base and J 4 bases, with 11 bases left between them. The CDR3 is made up of 14 amino acids. Germline V gives CDR1 MNHNS, CDR2 SASEGT. The CDR3 spells CASSEVSRGYEQYV. CDR3 nucleotides: TGTGCCAGCAGTGAAGTGTCCAGGGGATACGAGCAGTACGTC.

This clonotype was seen repeatedly, ten times or more. This CDR3 is CSAGRGGTNSNQPQHF. In DNA, the CDR3 is TGCAGTGCAGGCCGGGGGGGCACCAATAGCAATCAGCCCCAGCATTTT. The chain recombines TRBV20-1 with TRBJ1-5, with a possible D match to TRBD1 (6 bases). V was cut by 6 bases and J by 0 bases, with 18 bases left in between. Looked up from germline, CDR1 is DFQATT and CDR2 is SNEGSKA (reference sequence). The CDR3 extends over 16 amino acids.

This chain links TRBV20-1 with TRBJ2-7; tentative D call: TRBD2 (5 bases). The germline V gene encodes CDR1 DFQATT and CDR2 SNEGSKA (reference sequence). The CDR3 loop spans 12 amino acids. Trimming removed 6 bases at V and 3 bases at J, with 12 bases between. CDR3 protein: CSAEGIYYEQYF. The CDR3 DNA reads TGCAGTGCCGAGGGTATTTACTACGAGCAGTACTTC.

V and J are TRBV29-1 and TRBJ2-7; TRBD2 aligns across 12 bases. The germline gives CDR1 SQVTM, CDR2 ANQGSEA. This CDR3 has 14 amino acids. The V and J ends lost 7 bases and 3 bases, in that order; junction bases with no gene match: 7. The CDR3: CSAAPGLAGYEQYF. The CDR3 DNA reads TGCAGCGCCGCCCCGGGACTAGCGGGCTACGAGCAGTACTTC.